The present entry profiles one TCR beta chain with its context. Libraries were prepared by immunoSEQ multiplex PCR; TCRdb keeps only in-frame clonotypes and omits some of them. The sample includes more than 95,000 clones, about 92% seen only once; the top ten take around 8.5%. Germline CDR1 is ENHRY and CDR2 is SYGVKD. CDR3 length: 15 amino acids. The V end lost 2 bases, the J end lost 0 bases, and 10 bases lay between the germline ends. The data are from a study of control samples from healthy donors and cancer patients. The TCR sequence derives from a man younger than 30 in good health. J is TRBJ1-1 and V is TRBV10-3; possible D gene TRBD1, 6 bases. The specimen sequenced was blood. Here the CDR3 DNA reads TGTGCCATCAGTGAGACAGGGCCGGTGAACACTGAAGCTTTCTTT. It encodes CAISETGPVNTEAFF.